Below are 24 T cell receptor beta chains sequenced from a single sample in a study of regulatory T cells in long-lasting Graves disease. TCR beta libraries were built with iRepertoire HTBI primers and Arm-PCR of CDR3 regions. Each CDR3 protein gets one entry after TCRdb re-called the multiplex PCR reads with MiXCR. The sample holds approximately 470,000 distinct CDR3 sequences, around 21% seen once. Described time point: persistent/refractory GD, antithyroid drugs over 5 years with positive TRAb. RNA isolated from PBMCs was used to make the TCR library. The sequences come from peripheral blood mononuclear cells (PBMCs), collected when the disease was refractory, from a patient treated with antithyroid drugs. The source is a female donor with Graves disease.

This chain connects TRBV10-3 to TRBJ2-7; D perhaps matches TRBD2 (6 bases). The CDR3 has 14 amino acids. V gave up 6 bases and J gave up 0 bases, with 12 bases separating them. Germline-derived CDR1 and CDR2 are ENHRY and SYGVKD. DNA for the CDR3: TGTGCCATCAGAAGCGGGCGGAGCTCCTACGAGCAGTACTTC. Translating it yields CAIRSGRSSYEQYF.

CDR3 loop: CASINRAPSGNTIYF. Here the CDR3 DNA reads TGTGCCAGCATTAACAGGGCCCCCTCTGGAAACACCATATATTTT. The V gene is TRBV12-3 or TRBV12-4, the J gene TRBJ1-3; TRBD1 might be the D (6 bases). The CDR3 is 15 residues long. Trimming removed 7 bases from V and 0 bases from J, with 13 bases in between.

The J gene is TRBJ2-7, the V gene TRBV28, with D possibly matching TRBD2 (7 bases). Trimming took off 7 bases at V and 0 bases at J, with 16 bases between the two ends. The germline gives CDR1 MDHEN, CDR2 SYDVKM. This CDR3 comprises 15 residues. In DNA form, the CDR3 reads TGTGCCAGCACCTTGGGAGGGGGGTCCTCCTACGAGCAGTACTTC. Residues: CASTLGGGSSYEQYF.

This clonotype was counted a few times. This may stem from a read error, because a much larger clone lies one nucleotide away. This chain uses TRBV12-3 or TRBV12-4 with TRBJ1-1; D unresolved. The CDR3 covers 14 residues. The chain's CDR3 is CASSLGHRGTEALF. Written as DNA, the CDR3 is TGTGCCAGCAGTTTAGGGCACCGAGGAACTGAAGCTCTCTTT.

This clonotype turned up a few times. The chain uses TRBV7-2 and TRBJ2-3; tentatively, D is TRBD1 or TRBD2 (6 bases each). The CDR3 is made up of 17 amino acids. Trimming cost V 2 bases and J 0 bases, with 15 bases left between them. Looked up from germline, CDR1 is SGHTA and CDR2 is FQGNSA. The CDR3 reads CASSLPQEGDSTDTQYF. The CDR3 nucleotides read TGTGCCAGCAGCTTACCACAGGAGGGGGATAGCACAGATACGCAGTATTTT.

The rearrangement links TRBV9 to TRBJ2-7, with D unresolved. Trimming left V 0 bases short and J 5 bases short, with 15 bases between. Germline CDR1 is SGDLS and CDR2 is YYNGEE. The CDR3 covers 15 residues. Written as DNA, the CDR3 is TGTGCCAGCAGCGTAGTGGCTACCCCTGTTCACGAGCAGTACTTC. Amino acids: CASSVVATPVHEQYF.

CDR3 region: CASSFRQGYNSFF. In DNA, the CDR3 is TGCGCCAGCAGCTTTCGACAGGGGTATAATAGTTTCTTT. The chain links TRBV5-1 to TRBJ1-1, with TRBD1 matching over 8 bases. V was pared by 2 bases and J by 13 bases, with 10 bases of the junction left unmatched. The CDR3 has 13 amino acids. Germline CDR1 reads SGHRS; CDR2 reads YFSETQ.

This clonotype was detected ten times or more. This chain joins TRBV12-3 or TRBV12-4 and TRBJ2-7; D unclear. V shed 8 bases and J shed 3 bases, with 14 bases lying between them. The CDR3 is 13 amino acids. CDR3 region: CASSEGALYEQYF. CDR3 DNA sequence: TGTGCCAGCTCAGAAGGAGCCCTCTACGAGCAGTACTTC.

The rearrangement links TRBV7-2 to TRBJ1-5; no clear D gene. Per germline, CDR1 SGHTA and CDR2 FQGNSA. Trimming removed 1 base at V and 2 bases at J, with 15 bases between. This CDR3 has 17 residues. The CDR3 loop is CASSLEAALGGNQPQHF. CDR3 nucleotides: TGTGCCAGCAGCTTAGAGGCAGCCCTTGGGGGCAATCAGCCCCAGCATTTT.

Remarks on this clonotype: This may stem from a read error, because a much larger clone lies one nucleotide away. The CDR3 ends on some other residue instead of the conserved phenylalanine or tryptophan, so this is likely a read error. V is TRBV5-1 and J is TRBJ1-4; the D gene is possibly TRBD1 (6 bases). This CDR3 is built from 17 residues. Germline-derived CDR1 and CDR2 are SGHRS and YFSETQ. The ends were cut back, 4 bases at V and 0 bases at J, with 16 bases in the middle. The CDR3 reads CASSTSGQYATNEKLFL. DNA for the CDR3: TGCGCCAGCAGCACGTCAGGACAGTATGCAACTAATGAAAAACTGTTTCTT.

This clonotype was recorded a few times. The rearrangement joins TRBV5-6 to TRBJ1-2, with 9 bases aligning to TRBD1. The junction had 13 bases not matched to a gene; V was cut back by 3 bases and J by 4 bases. Germline CDR1 SGHDT, CDR2 YYEEEE. The CDR3 totals 17 residues. This chain's CDR3 is CASSYRDRVHEIYGYTF. The DNA of the CDR3 is TGTGCCAGCAGCTACCGGGACAGGGTCCATGAAATCTATGGCTACACCTTC.

This clonotype was seen ten or more times. V is TRBV2 and J is TRBJ1-6, with D perhaps TRBD1 (6 bases). The germline gives CDR1 SNHLY, CDR2 FYNNEI. This CDR3 contains 15 residues. The V gene lost 4 bases and the J gene lost 2 bases, with 9 bases spanning the gap. For the CDR3, the DNA is TGTGCCAGCAGTGCGGGACAAACCTATAATTCACCCCTCCACTTT. It specifies CASSAGQTYNSPLHF.

This clonotype was counted many times. V and J are TRBV2 and TRBJ1-3; D is unresolved. Germline CDR1 and CDR2: SNHLY and FYNNEI. The CDR3 runs to 13 residues. The CDR3: CAISVGTGNTIYF. The CDR3 DNA follows: TGTGCGATTAGCGTGGGTACGGGAAACACCATATATTTT.

J is TRBJ2-7 and V is TRBV19; TRBD2 matches 13 bases. Germline V CDR1 and CDR2: LNHDA, SQIVND (reference sequence). The CDR3 totals 16 residues. V lost 5 bases to trimming and J lost 4 bases; unmatched junction nucleotides: 8. In nucleotides, the CDR3 is TGTGCCAGTAGTGAGACCGGGACTAGCGGGAAATACGAGCAGTACTTC. It yields the protein CASSETGTSGKYEQYF.

This clonotype came up a few times. The rearrangement joins TRBV27 to TRBJ2-1, with TRBD1 identical over 10 bases. This CDR3 is built from 14 residues. J lost 7 bases, V lost 6 bases, and 6 bases had no gene match. From germline, CDR1 is MNHEY and CDR2 SMNVEV (reference sequence). DNA for the CDR3: TGTGCCAGCAGACGACAGGGGGCGCCGAATGAGCAGTTCTTC. It translates to CASRRQGAPNEQFF.

This clonotype was found once. V and J are TRBV5-5 and TRBJ2-6; no clear D gene. There are 15 residues in the CDR3. V shed 0 bases and J shed 2 bases, with 6 bases lying between them. The V gene's germline CDR1 is SGHKS and CDR2 YYEKEE (reference sequence). CDR3 DNA: TGTGCCAGCAGCTTGGACGGTACTGGGGCCAACGTCCTGACTTTC. It specifies CASSLDGTGANVLTF.

A word on this clonotype: This may arise from a read error, as a much more abundant clone is one base away. DNA of the CDR3: TGTGCCAACAGTTTTGAGATAGGGGTTATTTTTACTGAAGCTTTCTTT. This sequence encodes CANSFEIGVIFTEAFF. V usage is TRBV28 and J usage is TRBJ1-1, with D perhaps TRBD1 (5 bases). The CDR3 contains 16 residues. The germline V gene has CDR1 MDHEN and CDR2 SYDVKM.

The chain recombines TRBV6-1 with TRBJ2-7; 7 bases map to TRBD2. Germline V lookup: CDR1 MNHNS, CDR2 SASEGT. J gave up 0 bases and V 7 bases, and 6 bases lay outside the gene matches. The CDR3 length is 14 residues. The CDR3 bases are TGTGCCAGCATCTTGGGGGGGAGCTCCTACGAGCAGTACTTC. Amino acids: CASILGGSSYEQYF.

The V gene is TRBV24-1, the J gene TRBJ2-7; D remains unclear. V was pared by 3 bases and J by 3 bases, with 5 bases between. This CDR3 spans 12 amino acids. Germline CDR1 is KGHDR and CDR2 is SFDVKD. The CDR3 DNA reads TGTGCCACCAGTGATGTTGGCTACGAGCAGTACTTC. This codes for CATSDVGYEQYF.

The chain couples TRBV12-3 or TRBV12-4 to TRBJ2-1; weak D call: TRBD1 (5 bases). V lost 6 bases and J lost 15, with 21 bases in between. There are 13 residues in the CDR3. CDR3 in DNA: TGTGCCAGCAGGTCACGCTTTGGGCAGGGCTGGTTCTTC. Protein sequence: CASRSRFGQGWFF.

This sequence joins TRBV5-4 and TRBJ2-2, with 9 positions matching TRBD2. Trimming took 3 bases from V and 7 from J; bases not matched to a gene: 4. The CDR3 is 14 residues long. CDR1 SGHNT and CDR2 YYREEE come from the germline V gene (reference sequence). DNA of the CDR3: TGTGCCAGCAGCTCGGGACTAGCCATCGGGGAGCTGTTTTTT. This gives the protein CASSSGLAIGELFF.

This clonotype was seen ten or more times. The CDR3 DNA is TGTGCCAGCAGTTACTCGAGGGCGAACGTCTTTAGGAACACTGAAGCTTTCTTT. This codes for CASSYSRANVFRNTEAFF. V gene TRBV6-5 combines with J gene TRBJ1-1; D unresolved. Germline V gene data show CDR1 as MNHEY and CDR2 as SVGAGI. V was cut by 0 bases and J by 1 base, with 18 bases left in between. There are 18 residues in the CDR3.

Remarks on this clonotype: One end of the junction fails to match germline, which may point to a read error. The J gene is TRBJ2-1, the V gene TRBV7-2, with 11 bases aligning to TRBD2. The CDR3 runs 14 residues. In germline, CDR1 is SGHTA, CDR2 FQGNSA. CDR3 coding DNA: TGTGCCAGCAACTTAGCGGGAGGGAGGCTCGGGCAGTTCTTC. Encoded protein: CASNLAGGRLGQFF.

This clonotype was recorded at least ten times. CDR3: CASSPLDWSGSYEQYF. Here the CDR3 DNA reads TGTGCCAGCAGCCCCTTAGATTGGAGCGGGAGCTACGAGCAGTACTTC. V usage is TRBV9 and J usage is TRBJ2-7; TRBD2 aligns across 8 bases. Germline CDR1 and CDR2: SGDLS and YYNGEE. J lost 3 bases, V lost 4 bases, and 12 bases had no gene match. The CDR3 runs to 16 residues. The full variable domain, in which reference TRBV9 and TRBJ2-7 provide the parts outside the CDR3, is DSGVTQTPKHLITATGQRVTLRCSPRSGDLSVYWYQQSLDQGLQFLIQYYNGEERAKGNILERFSAQQFPDLHSELNLSSLELGDSALYFCASSPLDWSGSYEQYFGPGTRLTVT.